This T cell receptor (beta chain) stems from a study of tumor-infiltrating lymphocytes in primary liver carcinoma. Study as a whole: Those enrolled were patients of both sexes, who were aged 30 to 69 years.

Germline DNA was also extracted, while the blood RNA originated from unsorted whole blood. Before the operation took place, approximately 4 milliliters of peripheral blood were collected. This CDR3 spans 13 amino acids. Germline V CDR1 and CDR2: SQVTM, ANQGSEA. A primer in the constant region served to generate TCR beta cDNA from approximately 450 ng of total RNA. Construction of TCR beta libraries relied on three successive nested multiplex PCR rounds employing slightly modified ARM-PCR. The first two PCR rounds, roughly 10 cycles each, used TRBV1-TRBV30 forward primers and a C-beta reverse primer. MiXCR, applied by TCRdb to the multiplex PCR reads, yields one record per CDR3 protein. The sample holds some 190,000 distinct CDR3 sequences, 60% seen once. Details on this clonotype: A much larger clone sits a single nucleotide away, making a read error possible.

Source material: peripheral blood. The chain links TRBV29-1 to TRBJ1-2; no firm D call. This TCR was recovered from a man aged 40-49 years with primary liver carcinoma and hepatitis B virus infection. In nucleotides, the CDR3 is TGCAGCGTTCGGGCCGGCCGTAACTATGGCTACAGCTTC. Translating gives CSVRAGRNYGYSF.